The 28 T cell receptor beta chains below were found in one sample sequenced in a study of cytomegalovirus exposure and HLA in healthy donors. The PCR used 60 Vbeta and 13 Jbeta primers. Repertoires were generated with immunoSEQ multiplex PCR, while TCRdb's copy carries only in-frame clones and drops some. The sample lists 60,000 to 70,000 clones, roughly 80% seen once, with approximately 7.8% in the top ten. Sequencing was performed on PBMCs. These receptors originate from a man aged 60-69 years in good health and CMV-seropositive.

There are a few counts of this clone. This chain uses TRBV5-1 with TRBJ2-1; 10 bases align to TRBD1. J lost 10 bases, V lost 3 bases, and 16 bases had no gene match. Looked up from germline, CDR1 is SGHRS and CDR2 is YFSETQ. The length of the CDR3 is 17 residues. CDR3 amino acids: CASSWGTGAASGREQFF. CDR3 bases: TGCGCCAGCAGCTGGGGGACAGGGGCCGCATCAGGGAGGGAGCAGTTCTTC. Filled out from reference TRBV5-1 and TRBJ2-1, the complete variable domain reads KAGVTQTPRYLIKTRGQQVTLSCSPISGHRSVSWYQQTPGQGLQFLFEYFSETQRNKGNFPGRFSGRQFSNSRSEMNVSTLELGDSALYLCASSWGTGAASGREQFFGPGTRLTVL.

J is TRBJ1-5 and V is TRBV10-3; TRBD1 matches 10 bases. V was pared by 6 bases and J by 7 bases, with 9 bases of the junction left unmatched. Germline-derived CDR1 and CDR2 are ENHRY and SYGVKD. CDR3 length: 15 residues. The CDR3 coding sequence is TGTGCCATCAGCCCGGGACAGGGGCCCCAACAGCCCCAGCATTTT. It codes for CAISPGQGPQQPQHF.

The chain combines TRBV11-2 with TRBJ2-5; 9 bases align to TRBD1. Germline lookup yields CDR1 SGHAT and CDR2 FQNNGV. Trimming at V came to 1 base and at J to 4 bases, leaving 7 bases not matched to a gene. The CDR3 loop spans 16 amino acids. CDR3 sequence: CASSLGDRVVLETQYF. The CDR3 DNA reads TGTGCCAGCAGCTTAGGGGACAGGGTAGTTTTAGAGACCCAGTACTTC.

This chain links TRBV19 with TRBJ1-1, with D hard to call. Germline CDR1 reads LNHDA; CDR2 reads SQIVND (reference sequence). V lost 3 bases and J 2 bases, leaving 10 bases between the germline ends. This CDR3 spans 14 amino acids. The chain's CDR3 is CASSIGLTNTEAFF. The CDR3 DNA follows: TGTGCCAGTAGTATCGGACTGACAAACACTGAAGCTTTCTTT.

J is TRBJ2-1 and V is TRBV7-9; 8 bases align to TRBD1. This CDR3 has 14 amino acids. Looked up from germline, CDR1 is SEHNR and CDR2 is FQNEAQ (reference sequence). Trimming took 4 bases from V and 2 from J; bases not matched to a gene: 1. CDR3 in amino acids: CASSSGGPYNEQFF. DNA of the CDR3: TGTGCCAGCAGCTCAGGGGGCCCCTACAATGAGCAGTTCTTC.

In its sample, this clone ranks as medium-sized (0.01 to 0.1%). This chain joins TRBV6-5 and TRBJ2-7; 7 nucleotides line up with TRBD2. The CDR3 covers 14 residues. The germline V gene has CDR1 MNHEY and CDR2 SVGAGI. The V segment lost 4 bases and the J segment 11 bases; nucleotides outside the gene matches: 14. For the CDR3, the DNA is TGTGCCAGCAGTTTGGGCGCGGGGGTTTCCGGGGAGTACTTC. Its translation is CASSLGAGVSGEYF.

The chain links TRBV2 to TRBJ1-6; D is undetermined. Germline loops: CDR1 SNHLY, CDR2 FYNNEI. V lost 3 bases and J lost 8, with 8 bases in between. The CDR3 runs to 13 residues. The CDR3 sequence is CASSDDTDSPLHF. The DNA for the CDR3 is TGTGCCAGCAGTGATGATACAGATTCACCCCTCCACTTT. The complete variable domain, with remaining parts taken from reference TRBV2 and TRBJ1-6, reads EPEVTQTPSHQVTQMGQEVILRCVPISNHLYFYWYRQILGQKVEFLVSFYNNEISEKSEIFDDQFSVERPDGSNFTLKIRSTKLEDSAMYFCASSDDTDSPLHFGNGTRLTVT.

This clone was counted a single time. The J gene is TRBJ2-3, the V gene TRBV19; 10 nucleotides line up with TRBD2. CDR1 and CDR2 from the germline V gene are LNHDA and SQIVND (reference sequence). After removal of 8 bases from V and 3 bases from J, the junction contained 5 bases not matched to a gene. The CDR3 is made up of 14 amino acids. CDR3 sequence: CASERGGPTDTQYF. The CDR3 DNA sequence: TGTGCCAGTGAGCGGGGGGGCCCAACAGATACGCAGTATTTT.

This chain uses TRBV11-2 with TRBJ2-5, with D maybe TRBD2 (6 bases). Deletions cut 2 bases from V and 3 bases from J, with 16 bases between. The germline gives CDR1 SGHAT, CDR2 FQNNGV. The length of the CDR3 is 16 residues. CDR3 nucleotides: TGTGCCAGCAGCTTATGGTCGGTGGGGGGAGAAGAGACCCAGTACTTC. Its translation is CASSLWSVGGEETQYF.

This chain uses TRBV6-5 with TRBJ2-1; D is unresolved. V gave up 0 bases and J gave up 0 bases, with 6 bases separating them. Germline CDR1 and CDR2: MNHEY and SVGAGI. This CDR3 has 15 amino acids. The CDR3 DNA reads as TGTGCCAGCAGTTACTCGTCCAGCTCCTACAATGAGCAGTTCTTC. Encoded protein: CASSYSSSSYNEQFF.

The chain uses TRBV10-3 and TRBJ2-5, with a weak D call TRBD1 (6 bases). This CDR3 is 13 amino acids long. V dropped 4 bases and J dropped 3 bases, with 9 bases sitting between them. The germline gives CDR1 ENHRY, CDR2 SYGVKD. CDR3 sequence (DNA): TGTGCCATCAGTGGGAGACAGGAAGAGACCCAGTACTTC. Translating gives CAISGRQEETQYF.

As regards this clone: Relative to the germline gene, one junction end is altered; a read error may explain this. The chain employs TRBV7-7 and TRBJ2-1; 9 bases agree with TRBD2. CDR1 is SSHAT and CDR2 is FNYEAQ in the germline V gene (reference sequence). The CDR3 spans 15 residues. CDR3 amino acids: CASSPTSGPYNEQFF. For the CDR3, the DNA is TGTGCTAGCAGCCCGACTAGCGGACCCTACAATGAGCAGTTCTTC. Drawing the rest from reference TRBV7-7 and TRBJ2-1, the complete variable domain is GAGVSQSPRYKVTKRGQDVTLRCDPISSHATLYWYQQALGQGPEFLTYFNYEAQPDKSGLPSDRFSAERPEGSISTLTIQRTEQRDSAMYRCASSPTSGPYNEQFFGPGTRLTVL.

This clone was counted once. The V call is TRBV27, the J call TRBJ1-5; D remains unclear. The germline CDR1 and CDR2 sequences are MNHEY and SMNVEV (reference sequence). The CDR3 contains 13 residues. The V and J ends lost 0 bases and 3 bases respectively, with 3 bases between them. CDR3 nucleotide sequence: TGTGCCAGCAGTTTATCGTACAATCAGCCCCAGCATTTT. As protein: CASSLSYNQPQHF.

The rearrangement links TRBV5-6 to TRBJ2-7; TRBD1 might be the D (5 bases). V was shortened by 1 base and J by 3 bases, with 14 bases between the two germline ends. This CDR3 is built from 15 residues. The germline CDR1 and CDR2 sequences are SGHDT and YYEEEE. Here the CDR3 DNA reads TGTGCCAGCAGCTTGAGTCAGGGCATTATCTACGAGCAGTACTTC. This sequence encodes CASSLSQGIIYEQYF.

V gene TRBV5-1 combines with J gene TRBJ2-7, with D tentatively TRBD2 (6 bases). The CDR3 is 14 residues long. Trimming took off 2 bases at V and 7 bases at J, with 16 bases between the two ends. The germline V gene encodes CDR1 SGHRS and CDR2 YFSETQ. CDR3 amino acids: CASSFDGGSLEQYF. DNA for the CDR3: TGCGCCAGCAGCTTTGACGGGGGATCTTTGGAGCAGTACTTC.

This chain joins TRBV7-9 and TRBJ2-1, with TRBD1 identical over 8 bases. The germline V gene encodes CDR1 SEHNR and CDR2 FQNEAQ (reference sequence). V dropped 5 bases and J dropped 7; count of bases not matched to a gene: 7. There are 14 residues in the CDR3. The CDR3 reads CASSLQGAVNEQFF. CDR3 in DNA: TGTGCCAGCAGCCTGCAGGGGGCGGTTAATGAGCAGTTCTTC.

The V gene is TRBV10-3, the J gene TRBJ1-1, with TRBD1 as a possible D gene (5 bases). With 3 bases removed from V and 7 bases from J, the gap between germline ends came to 18 bases. CDR1 is ENHRY and CDR2 is SYGVKD in the germline V gene. The CDR3 is made up of 15 amino acids. CDR3: CAISEVGRFEFEAFF. The CDR3 coding sequence is TGTGCCATCAGTGAAGTGGGGCGCTTTGAATTTGAAGCTTTCTTT.

This clone was counted only a few times. The rearrangement links TRBV10-3 to TRBJ1-4; the D is unclear. The length of the CDR3 is 13 residues. The V gene's germline CDR1 is ENHRY and CDR2 SYGVKD. The V end lost 6 bases, the J end lost 4 bases, and 9 bases lay between the germline ends. CDR3: CAISDGLNEKLFF. In DNA, the CDR3 is TGTGCCATCAGCGACGGACTTAATGAAAAACTGTTTTTT.

The chain uses TRBV5-6 and TRBJ2-7; TRBD1 is a possible D gene (5 bases). Germline V gene lookup returns CDR1 SGHDT and CDR2 YYEEEE. The CDR3 consists of 17 residues. V shed 6 bases and J shed 2 bases, with 24 bases lying between them. The CDR3 nucleotides are TGTGCCAGCACCCCCCACCCCGCAGGGATGAAGGCCTACGAGCAGTACTTC. Its protein product is CASTPHPAGMKAYEQYF.

This clone was observed once. This sequence joins TRBV11-3 and TRBJ1-1, with D tentatively TRBD1 (6 bases). Germline lookup yields CDR1 SGHNT and CDR2 YENEEA. Trimming stripped 4 bases from V and 1 base from J, with 10 bases between. The CDR3 has 14 residues. CDR3 DNA sequence: TGTGCCAGCAGCTCCGGACAGAAGAACACTGAAGCTTTCTTT. It codes for CASSSGQKNTEAFF.

The chain uses TRBV5-1 and TRBJ2-7; 8 nucleotides align to TRBD1. CDR3 length: 16 amino acids. Germline V gene sequence: CDR1 SGHRS, CDR2 YFSETQ. V lost 0 bases and J lost 6; bases outside the gene matches: 11. CDR3 loop: CASSLGGGQGVREQYF. The CDR3 nucleotides are TGCGCCAGCAGCTTGGGTGGAGGACAGGGAGTCCGCGAGCAGTACTTC. The full variable domain, in which reference TRBV5-1 and TRBJ2-7 provide the parts outside the CDR3, is KAGVTQTPRYLIKTRGQQVTLSCSPISGHRSVSWYQQTPGQGLQFLFEYFSETQRNKGNFPGRFSGRQFSNSRSEMNVSTLELGDSALYLCASSLGGGQGVREQYFGPGTRLTVT.

The chain recombines TRBV7-6 with TRBJ2-1, with TRBD1 matching 9 bases. Germline lookup yields CDR1 SGHVS and CDR2 FNYEAQ. The CDR3 is 16 amino acids. V gave up 5 bases and J gave up 8 bases; unmatched junction bases: 13. CDR3 in amino acids: CASSKPQGAVVDEQFF. The DNA for the CDR3 is TGTGCCAGCAGCAAACCACAGGGGGCTGTTGTCGATGAGCAGTTCTTC.

In this sample, this clone turned up a few times. This chain links TRBV6-5 with TRBJ1-1; no reliable D call. The CDR3 has 14 amino acids. Trimming pared 2 bases from V and 1 base from J, leaving 8 bases between. The germline CDR1 and CDR2 sequences are MNHEY and SVGAGI. CDR3 bases: TGTGCCAGCAGTTACGGAGAAACGAACACTGAAGCTTTCTTT. This encodes CASSYGETNTEAFF.

The rearrangement uses TRBV5-1 and TRBJ2-1; D ambiguous. The CDR3 is made up of 11 amino acids. With 3 bases removed from V and 5 bases from J, the gap between germline ends came to 3 bases. CDR1 and CDR2 (germline): SGHRS, YFSETQ. The CDR3 loop is CASSSDNEQFF. The CDR3 DNA reads TGCGCCAGCAGCTCAGACAATGAGCAGTTCTTC.

This chain uses TRBV5-1 with TRBJ2-5; D might be TRBD2 (5 bases). The V gene's germline CDR1 is SGHRS and CDR2 YFSETQ. V was shortened by 2 bases and J by 1 base, with 9 bases between the two germline ends. The CDR3 spans 14 residues. CDR3 in DNA: TGCGCCAGCAGCTTTAGTGGGAGCCAAGAGACCCAGTACTTC. Encoded protein: CASSFSGSQETQYF.

This chain links TRBV11-2 with TRBJ2-3, with TRBD1 matching over 9 bases. Germline V gene lookup returns CDR1 SGHAT and CDR2 FQNNGV. The CDR3 is 17 residues long. V trimming: 1 base; J trimming: 4 bases; junction bases outside the gene matches: 9. This CDR3 is CASSLVRLGQGSDTQYF. Written as DNA, the CDR3 is TGTGCCAGCAGCTTAGTTAGATTAGGACAGGGGTCAGATACGCAGTATTTT.

The chain links TRBV5-1 to TRBJ2-3; 11 bases align to TRBD1. Per the germline V gene, CDR1 is SGHRS and CDR2 is YFSETQ. This CDR3 region has 16 residues. Trimming removed 4 bases from V and 0 bases from J; junction bases left unmatched: 4. CDR3 loop: CASSPGTGGSTDTQYF. The CDR3 DNA reads TGCGCCAGCAGCCCCGGGACAGGGGGAAGCACAGATACGCAGTATTTT.

The V and J genes are TRBV29-1 and TRBJ1-4; weak D call: TRBD1 (5 bases). The ends were cut back, 6 bases at V and 5 bases at J, with 10 bases in the middle. CDR3 length: 12 residues. Germline V gene lookup returns CDR1 SQVTM and CDR2 ANQGSEA. The CDR3 bases are TGCAGCGTCAAGACAGACAATGAAAAACTGTTTTTT. Amino acid sequence: CSVKTDNEKLFF.